This T cell receptor (beta chain) originates from a study of T cells after yellow fever vaccination. One entry per CDR3 protein, called by TCRdb with MiXCR from the 5' RACE reads. The sample lists under 300,000 distinct CDR3 sequences, approximately 6.7% occurring once. This CDR3 has 15 amino acids. Trimming cost V 6 bases and J 4 bases, with 17 bases left between them. CDR1 and CDR2 (germline): MNHEY, SMNVEV (reference sequence). Material: CD4+ T cells sorted from PBMCs, obtained on the day of the yellow fever booster vaccination. This TCR was recovered from a man between 25 and 39 years old who received the YFV17D yellow fever vaccine. The gene calls are TRBV27 and TRBJ2-3; D is ambiguous. The CDR3, as DNA: TGTGCCAGCAGAAGGATCACGGTTAGGTCAGATACGCAGTATTTT. Amino acids: CASRRITVRSDTQYF.